This T cell receptor (beta chain) was found in a study of T cell changes during pregnancy in multiple sclerosis. Sequenced by immunoSEQ multiplex PCR; TCRdb stores in-frame clones only, minus some. The sample carries approximately 44,000 clones, around 90% recorded once. The source of this sequence is a female donor with multiple sclerosis, enrolled in a pregnancy study. The starting material was CD4+ T cells from peripheral blood mononuclear cells, obtained before pregnancy.

CDR3 amino acids: CARTGSNQPQHF. Here the CDR3 DNA reads TGTGCCAGGACAGGTAGCAATCAGCCCCAGCATTTT. The chain joins TRBV21-1 to TRBJ1-5; TRBD1 was called by the table and not checked on the DNA. TRBV21-1 is a listed pseudogene. The CDR3 sequence is 12 residues long.